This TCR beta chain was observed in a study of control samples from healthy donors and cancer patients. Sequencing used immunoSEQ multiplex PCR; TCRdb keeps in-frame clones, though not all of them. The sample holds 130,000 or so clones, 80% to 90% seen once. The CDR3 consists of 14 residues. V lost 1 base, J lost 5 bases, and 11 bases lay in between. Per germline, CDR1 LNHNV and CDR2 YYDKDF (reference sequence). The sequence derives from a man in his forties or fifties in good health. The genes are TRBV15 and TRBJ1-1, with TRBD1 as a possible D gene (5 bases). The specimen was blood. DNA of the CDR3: TGTGCCACCAGCAGAGGATGGGACGGAACTGAAGCTTTCTTT. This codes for CATSRGWDGTEAFF.